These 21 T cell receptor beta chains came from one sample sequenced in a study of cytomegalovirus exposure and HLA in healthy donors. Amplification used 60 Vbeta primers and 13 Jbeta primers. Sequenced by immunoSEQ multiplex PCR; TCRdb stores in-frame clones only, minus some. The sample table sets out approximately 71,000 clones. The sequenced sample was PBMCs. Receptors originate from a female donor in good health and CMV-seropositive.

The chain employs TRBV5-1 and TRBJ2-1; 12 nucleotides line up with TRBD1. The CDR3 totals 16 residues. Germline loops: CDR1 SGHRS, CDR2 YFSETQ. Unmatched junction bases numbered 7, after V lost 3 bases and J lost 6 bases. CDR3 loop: CASSSLPGQGANEQFF. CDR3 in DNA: TGCGCCAGCAGCTCCCTCCCGGGACAGGGGGCCAATGAGCAGTTCTTC.

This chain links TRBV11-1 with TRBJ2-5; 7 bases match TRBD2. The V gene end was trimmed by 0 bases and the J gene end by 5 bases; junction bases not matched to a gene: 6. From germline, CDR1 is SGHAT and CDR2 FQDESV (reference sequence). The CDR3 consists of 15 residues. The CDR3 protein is CASSLAPGEGETQYF. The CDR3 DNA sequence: TGTGCCAGCAGCTTAGCCCCGGGGGAGGGGGAGACCCAGTACTTC.

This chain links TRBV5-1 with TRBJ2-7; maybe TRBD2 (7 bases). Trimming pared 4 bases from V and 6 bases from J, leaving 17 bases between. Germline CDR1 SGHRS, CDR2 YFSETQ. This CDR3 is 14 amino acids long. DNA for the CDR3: TGCGCCAGCAGCCTGGGGGGGCTAGGGTCCGAGCAGTACTTC. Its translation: CASSLGGLGSEQYF.

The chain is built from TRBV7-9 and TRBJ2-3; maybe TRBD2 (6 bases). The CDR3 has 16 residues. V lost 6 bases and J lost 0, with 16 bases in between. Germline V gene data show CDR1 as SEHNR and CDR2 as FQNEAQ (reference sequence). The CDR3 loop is CASRAVGGRSTDTQYF. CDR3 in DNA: TGTGCCAGCAGAGCGGTGGGGGGAAGGAGCACAGATACGCAGTATTTT.

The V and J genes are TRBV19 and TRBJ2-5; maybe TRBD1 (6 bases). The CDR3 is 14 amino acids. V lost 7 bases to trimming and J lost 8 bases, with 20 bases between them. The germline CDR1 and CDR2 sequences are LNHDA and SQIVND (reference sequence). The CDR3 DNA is TGTGCCAGTAACGGACAGCCGAATACCCAAACCCAGTACTTC. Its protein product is CASNGQPNTQTQYF.

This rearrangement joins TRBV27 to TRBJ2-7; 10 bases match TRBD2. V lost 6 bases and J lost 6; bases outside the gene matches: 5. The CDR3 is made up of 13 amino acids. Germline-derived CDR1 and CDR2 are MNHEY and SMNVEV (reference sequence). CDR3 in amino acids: CASRLAGASEQYF. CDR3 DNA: TGTGCCAGCAGGCTAGCGGGAGCTTCCGAGCAGTACTTC.

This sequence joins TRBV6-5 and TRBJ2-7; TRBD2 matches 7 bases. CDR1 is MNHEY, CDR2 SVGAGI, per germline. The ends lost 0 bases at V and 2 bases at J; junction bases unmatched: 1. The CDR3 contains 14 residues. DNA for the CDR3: TGTGCCAGCAGTTACTCAGGACTAGCCTACGAGCAGTACTTC. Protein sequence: CASSYSGLAYEQYF.

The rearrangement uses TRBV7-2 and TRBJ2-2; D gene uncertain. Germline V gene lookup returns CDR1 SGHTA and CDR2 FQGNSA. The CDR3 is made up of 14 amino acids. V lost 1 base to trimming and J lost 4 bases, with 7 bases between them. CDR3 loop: CASSLGWSTGELFF. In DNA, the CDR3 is TGTGCCAGCAGCTTAGGGTGGAGCACCGGGGAGCTGTTTTTT.

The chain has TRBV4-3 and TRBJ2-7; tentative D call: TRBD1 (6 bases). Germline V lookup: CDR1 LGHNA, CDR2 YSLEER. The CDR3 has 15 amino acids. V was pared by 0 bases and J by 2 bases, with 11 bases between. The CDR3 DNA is TGCGCCAGCAGCCAAGAATCAGGGGCGACCTACGAGCAGTACTTC. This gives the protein CASSQESGATYEQYF.

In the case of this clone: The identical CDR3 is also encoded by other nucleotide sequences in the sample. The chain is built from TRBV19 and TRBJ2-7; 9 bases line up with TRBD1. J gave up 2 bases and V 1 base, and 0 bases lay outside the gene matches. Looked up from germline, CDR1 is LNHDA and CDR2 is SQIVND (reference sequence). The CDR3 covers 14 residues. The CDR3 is CASSIGQGAYEQYF. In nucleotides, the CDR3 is TGTGCCAGTAGTATAGGACAGGGGGCCTACGAGCAGTACTTC.

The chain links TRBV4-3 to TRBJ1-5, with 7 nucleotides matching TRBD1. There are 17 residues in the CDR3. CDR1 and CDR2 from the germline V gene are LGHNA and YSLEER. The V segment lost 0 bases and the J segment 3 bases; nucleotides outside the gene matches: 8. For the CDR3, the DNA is TGCGCCAGCAGCCAAGATTACTTGGGACAGTTCAATCAGCCCCAGCATTTT. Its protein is CASSQDYLGQFNQPQHF.

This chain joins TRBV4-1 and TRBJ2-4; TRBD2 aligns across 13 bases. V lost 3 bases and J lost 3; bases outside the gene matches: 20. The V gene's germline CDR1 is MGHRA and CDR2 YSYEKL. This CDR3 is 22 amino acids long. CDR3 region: CASSQRTSETSGGTFNKNIQYF. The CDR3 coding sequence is TGCGCCAGCAGCCAGAGAACCTCAGAGACTAGCGGGGGGACCTTCAACAAAAACATTCAGTACTTC.

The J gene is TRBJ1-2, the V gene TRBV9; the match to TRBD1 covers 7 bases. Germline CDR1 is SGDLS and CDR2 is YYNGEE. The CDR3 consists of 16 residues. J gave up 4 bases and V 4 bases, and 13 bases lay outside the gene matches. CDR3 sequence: CASSPQRQGVSYGYTF. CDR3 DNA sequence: TGTGCCAGCAGCCCTCAACGACAGGGCGTCAGCTATGGCTACACCTTC.

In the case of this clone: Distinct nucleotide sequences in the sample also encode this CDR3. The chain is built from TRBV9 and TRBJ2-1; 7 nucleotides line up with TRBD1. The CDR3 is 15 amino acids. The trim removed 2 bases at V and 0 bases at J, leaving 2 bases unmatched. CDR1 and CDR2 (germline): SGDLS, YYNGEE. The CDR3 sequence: CASSVGQSSYNEQFF. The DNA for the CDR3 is TGTGCCAGCAGCGTGGGACAGAGCTCCTACAATGAGCAGTTCTTC.

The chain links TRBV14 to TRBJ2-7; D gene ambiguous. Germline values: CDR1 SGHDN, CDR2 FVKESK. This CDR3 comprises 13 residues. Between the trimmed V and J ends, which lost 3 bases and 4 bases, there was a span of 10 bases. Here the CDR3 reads CASSHRVVYEQYF. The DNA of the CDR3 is TGTGCCAGCAGCCACCGGGTCGTTTACGAGCAGTACTTC.

CDR3 protein: CASSIGQLTAAFF. As DNA, the CDR3 is TGTGCCAGTAGTATAGGACAATTGACGGCAGCTTTCTTT. V and J are TRBV19 and TRBJ1-1; no reliable D call. Trimming stripped 1 base from V and 10 bases from J, with 13 bases between. The CDR3 sequence is 13 residues long. CDR1 LNHDA and CDR2 SQIVND come from the germline V gene (reference sequence).

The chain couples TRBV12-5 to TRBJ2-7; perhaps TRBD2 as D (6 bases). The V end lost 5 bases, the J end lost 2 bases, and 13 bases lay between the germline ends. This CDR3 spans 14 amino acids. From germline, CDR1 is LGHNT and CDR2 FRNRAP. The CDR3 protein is CASGQRLGAYEQYF. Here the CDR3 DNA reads TGTGCTAGTGGTCAGAGACTAGGGGCCTACGAGCAGTACTTC. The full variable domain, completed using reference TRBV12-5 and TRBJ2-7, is DARVTQTPRHKVTEMGQEVTMRCQPILGHNTVFWYRQTMMQGLELLAYFRNRAPLDDSGMPKDRFSAEMPDATLATLKIQPSEPRDSAVYFCASGQRLGAYEQYFGPGTRLTVT.

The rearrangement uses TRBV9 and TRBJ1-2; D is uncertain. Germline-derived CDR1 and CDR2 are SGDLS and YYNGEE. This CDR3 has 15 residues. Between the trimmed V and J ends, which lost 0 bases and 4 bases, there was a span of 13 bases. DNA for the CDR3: TGTGCCAGCAGCGTAGCTCTCAACGGGGTCTATGGCTACACCTTC. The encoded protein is CASSVALNGVYGYTF. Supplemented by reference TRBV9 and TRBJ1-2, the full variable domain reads DSGVTQTPKHLITATGQRVTLRCSPRSGDLSVYWYQQSLDQGLQFLIQYYNGEERAKGNILERFSAQQFPDLHSELNLSSLELGDSALYFCASSVALNGVYGYTFGSGTRLTVV.

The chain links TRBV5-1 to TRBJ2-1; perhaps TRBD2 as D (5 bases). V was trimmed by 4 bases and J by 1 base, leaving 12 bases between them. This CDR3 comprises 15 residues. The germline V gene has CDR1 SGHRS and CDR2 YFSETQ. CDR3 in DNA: TGCGCCAGCAGCGTGGACGGCGGGTCCTACAATGAGCAGTTCTTC. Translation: CASSVDGGSYNEQFF.

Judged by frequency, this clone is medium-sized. CDR3 DNA sequence: TGTGCCAGCAGCGAACAGGGGGAGTCCTACAATGAGCAGTTCTTC. This translates into CASSEQGESYNEQFF. This chain connects TRBV9 to TRBJ2-1, with 8 bases identical to TRBD1. The CDR3 has 15 residues. Germline CDR1 is SGDLS and CDR2 is YYNGEE. The J segment lost 1 base and the V segment lost 3 bases, leaving 3 bases of the junction unmatched.

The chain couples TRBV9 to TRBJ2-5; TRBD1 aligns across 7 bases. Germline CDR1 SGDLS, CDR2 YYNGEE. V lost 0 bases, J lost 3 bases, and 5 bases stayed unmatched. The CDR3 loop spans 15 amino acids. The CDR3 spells CASSVDGTAKETQYF. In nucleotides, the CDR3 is TGTGCCAGCAGCGTAGATGGGACAGCTAAAGAGACCCAGTACTTC. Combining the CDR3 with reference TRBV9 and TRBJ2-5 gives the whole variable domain DSGVTQTPKHLITATGQRVTLRCSPRSGDLSVYWYQQSLDQGLQFLIQYYNGEERAKGNILERFSAQQFPDLHSELNLSSLELGDSALYFCASSVDGTAKETQYFGPGTRLLVL.